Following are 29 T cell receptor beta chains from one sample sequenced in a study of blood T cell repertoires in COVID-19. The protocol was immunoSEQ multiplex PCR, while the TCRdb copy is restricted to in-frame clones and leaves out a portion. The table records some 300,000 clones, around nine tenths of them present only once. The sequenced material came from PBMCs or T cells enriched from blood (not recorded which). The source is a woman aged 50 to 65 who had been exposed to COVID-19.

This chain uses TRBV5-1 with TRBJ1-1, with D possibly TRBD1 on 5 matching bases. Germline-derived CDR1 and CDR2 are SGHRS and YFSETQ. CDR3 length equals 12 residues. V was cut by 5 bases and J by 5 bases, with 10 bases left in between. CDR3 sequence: CASRGGETEAFF. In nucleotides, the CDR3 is TGCGCCAGCAGGGGGGGAGAAACTGAAGCTTTCTTT. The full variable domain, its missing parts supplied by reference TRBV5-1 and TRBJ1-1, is KAGVTQTPRYLIKTRGQQVTLSCSPISGHRSVSWYQQTPGQGLQFLFEYFSETQRNKGNFPGRFSGRQFSNSRSEMNVSTLELGDSALYLCASRGGETEAFFGQGTRLTVV.

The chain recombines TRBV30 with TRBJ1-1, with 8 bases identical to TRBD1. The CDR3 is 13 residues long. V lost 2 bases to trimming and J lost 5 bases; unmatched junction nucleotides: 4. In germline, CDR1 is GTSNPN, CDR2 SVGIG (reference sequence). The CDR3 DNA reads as TGTGCCTGGAGTCAGGGGGCGCGGACTGAAGCTTTCTTT. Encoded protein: CAWSQGARTEAFF.

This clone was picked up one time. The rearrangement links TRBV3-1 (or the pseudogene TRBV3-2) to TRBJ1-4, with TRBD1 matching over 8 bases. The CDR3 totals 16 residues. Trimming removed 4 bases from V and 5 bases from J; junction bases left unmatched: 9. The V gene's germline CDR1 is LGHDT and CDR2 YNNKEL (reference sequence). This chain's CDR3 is CASSPGGQGANEKLFF. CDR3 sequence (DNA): TGTGCCAGCAGCCCCGGTGGGCAGGGGGCAAATGAAAAACTGTTTTTT.

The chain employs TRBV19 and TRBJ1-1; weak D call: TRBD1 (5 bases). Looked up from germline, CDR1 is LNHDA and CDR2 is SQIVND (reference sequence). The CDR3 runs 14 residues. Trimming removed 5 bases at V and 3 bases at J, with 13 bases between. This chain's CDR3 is CASSVTQVYTEAFF. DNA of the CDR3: TGTGCCAGTAGTGTGACACAGGTTTACACTGAAGCTTTCTTT.

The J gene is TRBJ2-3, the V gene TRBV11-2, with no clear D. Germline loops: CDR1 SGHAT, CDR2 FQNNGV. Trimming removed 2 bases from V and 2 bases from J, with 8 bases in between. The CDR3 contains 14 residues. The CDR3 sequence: CASSLSVPTDTQYF. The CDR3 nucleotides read TGTGCCAGCAGCTTAAGCGTACCCACAGATACGCAGTATTTT.

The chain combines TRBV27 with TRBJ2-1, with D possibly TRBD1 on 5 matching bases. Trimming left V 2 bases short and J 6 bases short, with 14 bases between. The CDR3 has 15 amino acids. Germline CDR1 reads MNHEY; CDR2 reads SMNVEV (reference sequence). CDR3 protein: CASSLRLQGSNEQFF. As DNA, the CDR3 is TGTGCCAGCAGTTTACGGTTGCAGGGTAGCAATGAGCAGTTCTTC.

CDR3 sequence reads: CASSFDSNYGYTF. CDR3 nucleotide sequence: TGCGCCAGCAGCTTTGACAGTAACTATGGCTACACCTTC. This sequence joins TRBV5-1 and TRBJ1-2, with D possibly matching TRBD1 (5 bases). The CDR3 totals 13 residues. Trimming shortened V by 2 bases and J by 1 base, and 6 bases separated the two germline ends. Germline lookup yields CDR1 SGHRS and CDR2 YFSETQ.

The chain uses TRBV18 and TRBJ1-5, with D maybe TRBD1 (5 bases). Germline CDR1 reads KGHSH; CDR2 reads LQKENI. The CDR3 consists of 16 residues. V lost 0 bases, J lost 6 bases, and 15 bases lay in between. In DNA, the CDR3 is TGTGCCAGCTCACCACCGGCGCTTTCGGGGGGTCAGCCCCAGCATTTT. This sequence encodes CASSPPALSGGQPQHF.

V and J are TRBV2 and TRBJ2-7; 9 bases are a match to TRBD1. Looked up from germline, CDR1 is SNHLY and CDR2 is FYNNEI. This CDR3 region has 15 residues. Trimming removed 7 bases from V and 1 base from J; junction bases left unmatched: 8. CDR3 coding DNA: TGTGCCAGCACGCGCATTGGGACAGGGTCCTACGAGCAGTACTTC. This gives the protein CASTRIGTGSYEQYF.

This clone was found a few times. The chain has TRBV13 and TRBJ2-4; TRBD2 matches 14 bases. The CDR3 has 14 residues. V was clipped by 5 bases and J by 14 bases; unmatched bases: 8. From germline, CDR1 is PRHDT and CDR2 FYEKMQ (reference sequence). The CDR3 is CASSPGTSGGYKYF. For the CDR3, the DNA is TGTGCCAGCAGCCCCGGGACTAGCGGGGGATATAAGTACTTC.

CDR3 amino acids: CASSRDRGQFITDTQYF. DNA of the CDR3: TGTGCCAGCAGTAGGGACAGGGGGCAGTTTATCACAGATACGCAGTATTTT. The chain carries TRBV2 and TRBJ2-3; 12 nucleotides line up with TRBD1. Germline CDR1 SNHLY, CDR2 FYNNEI. CDR3 length: 17 amino acids. With V trimmed by 5 bases and J by 2 bases, 8 bases remained unmatched. Filled out from reference TRBV2 and TRBJ2-3, the complete variable domain reads EPEVTQTPSHQVTQMGQEVILRCVPISNHLYFYWYRQILGQKVEFLVSFYNNEISEKSEIFDDQFSVERPDGSNFTLKIRSTKLEDSAMYFCASSRDRGQFITDTQYFGPGTRLTVL.

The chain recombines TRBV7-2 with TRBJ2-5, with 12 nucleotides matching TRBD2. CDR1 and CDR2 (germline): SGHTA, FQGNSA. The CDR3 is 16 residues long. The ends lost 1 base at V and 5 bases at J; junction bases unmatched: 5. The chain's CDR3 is CASSLGGLAGKETQYF. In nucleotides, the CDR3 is TGTGCCAGCAGCTTAGGAGGACTAGCGGGGAAGGAGACCCAGTACTTC. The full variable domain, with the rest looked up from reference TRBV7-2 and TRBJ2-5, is GAGVSQSPSNKVTEKGKDVELRCDPISGHTALYWYRQSLGQGLEFLIYFQGNSAPDKSGLPSDRFSAERTGGSVSTLTIQRTQQEDSAVYLCASSLGGLAGKETQYFGPGTRLLVL.

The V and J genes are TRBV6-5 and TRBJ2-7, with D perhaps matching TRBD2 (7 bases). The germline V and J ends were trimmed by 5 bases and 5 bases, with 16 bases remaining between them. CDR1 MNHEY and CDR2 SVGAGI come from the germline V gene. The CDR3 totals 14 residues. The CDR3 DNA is TGTGCCAGCAGTAGGGGGGAGGGGCTCCACGAGCAGTACTTC. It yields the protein CASSRGEGLHEQYF.

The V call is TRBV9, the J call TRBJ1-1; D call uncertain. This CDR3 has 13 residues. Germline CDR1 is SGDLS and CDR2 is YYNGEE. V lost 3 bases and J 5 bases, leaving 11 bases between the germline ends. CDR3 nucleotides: TGTGCCAGCAGCGGCACAGATTCGACTGAAGCTTTCTTT. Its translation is CASSGTDSTEAFF.

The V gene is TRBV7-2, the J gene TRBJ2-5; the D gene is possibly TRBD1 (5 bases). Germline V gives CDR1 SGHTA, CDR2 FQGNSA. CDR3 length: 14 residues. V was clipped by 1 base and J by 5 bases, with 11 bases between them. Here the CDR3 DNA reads TGTGCCAGCAGCTTAGTGGGCAGGGTGGAGACCCAGTACTTC. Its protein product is CASSLVGRVETQYF.

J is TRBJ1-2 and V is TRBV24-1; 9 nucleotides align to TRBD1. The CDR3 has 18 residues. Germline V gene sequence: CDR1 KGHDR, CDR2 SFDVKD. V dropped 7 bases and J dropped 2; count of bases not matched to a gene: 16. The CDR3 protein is CATSGTTGTGPDNYGYTF. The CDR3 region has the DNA TGTGCCACCAGCGGAACGACTGGGACAGGGCCAGACAACTATGGCTACACCTTC.

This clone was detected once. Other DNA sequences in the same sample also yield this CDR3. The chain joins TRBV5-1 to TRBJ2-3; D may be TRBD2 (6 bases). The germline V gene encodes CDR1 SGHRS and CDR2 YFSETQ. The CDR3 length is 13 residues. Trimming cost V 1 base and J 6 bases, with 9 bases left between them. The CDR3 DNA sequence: TGCGCCAGCAGCTTGTGGGGGGAGGATACGCAGTATTTT. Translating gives CASSLWGEDTQYF.

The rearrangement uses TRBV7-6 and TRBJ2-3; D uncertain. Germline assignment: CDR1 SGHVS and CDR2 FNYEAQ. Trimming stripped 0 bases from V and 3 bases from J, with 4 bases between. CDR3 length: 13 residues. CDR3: CASSLALTDTQYF. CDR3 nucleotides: TGTGCCAGCAGCTTAGCCCTTACAGATACGCAGTATTTT.

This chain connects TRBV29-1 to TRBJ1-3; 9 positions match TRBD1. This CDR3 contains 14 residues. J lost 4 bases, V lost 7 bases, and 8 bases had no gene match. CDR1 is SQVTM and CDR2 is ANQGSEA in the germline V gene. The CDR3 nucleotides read TGCAGCGCCGCCCGGGGGACAGGGGGAAACACCATATATTTT. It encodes CSAARGTGGNTIYF.

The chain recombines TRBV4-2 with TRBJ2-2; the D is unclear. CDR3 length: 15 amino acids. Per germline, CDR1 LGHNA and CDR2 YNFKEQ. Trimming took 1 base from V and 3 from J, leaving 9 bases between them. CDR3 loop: CASSQAVSYTGELFF. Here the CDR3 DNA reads TGTGCCAGCAGCCAAGCGGTTAGTTACACCGGGGAGCTGTTTTTT.

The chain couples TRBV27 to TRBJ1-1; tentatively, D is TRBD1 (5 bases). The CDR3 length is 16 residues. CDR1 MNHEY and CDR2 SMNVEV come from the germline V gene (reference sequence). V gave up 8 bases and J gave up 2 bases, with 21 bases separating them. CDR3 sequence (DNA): TGTGCCAGCGGATCCTTCTTTCGGGGGGGAAACACTGAAGCTTTCTTT. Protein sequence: CASGSFFRGGNTEAFF.

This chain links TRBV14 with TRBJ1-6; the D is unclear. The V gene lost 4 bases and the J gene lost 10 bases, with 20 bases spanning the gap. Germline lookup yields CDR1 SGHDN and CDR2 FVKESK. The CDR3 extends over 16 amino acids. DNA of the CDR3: TGTGCCAGCAGCCGGCTCGTTCCAGCGGTGGGATCACCCCTCCACTTT. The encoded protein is CASSRLVPAVGSPLHF.

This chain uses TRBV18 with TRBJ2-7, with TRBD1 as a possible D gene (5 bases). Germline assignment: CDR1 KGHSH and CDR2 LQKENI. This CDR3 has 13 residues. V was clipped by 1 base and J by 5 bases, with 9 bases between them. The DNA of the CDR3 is TGTGCCAGCTCACCACAGGGGAACCACGAGCAGTACTTC. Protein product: CASSPQGNHEQYF. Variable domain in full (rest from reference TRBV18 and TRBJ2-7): NAGVMQNPRHLVRRRGQEARLRCSPMKGHSHVYWYRQLPEEGLKFMVYLQKENIIDESGMPKERFSAEFPKEGPSILRIQQVVRGDSAAYFCASSPQGNHEQYFGPGTRLTVT.

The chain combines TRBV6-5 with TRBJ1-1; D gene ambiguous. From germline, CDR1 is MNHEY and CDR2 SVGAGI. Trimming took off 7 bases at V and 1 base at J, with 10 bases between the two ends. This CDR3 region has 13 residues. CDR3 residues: CASIGPANTEAFF. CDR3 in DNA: TGTGCCAGCATTGGGCCGGCGAACACTGAAGCTTTCTTT.

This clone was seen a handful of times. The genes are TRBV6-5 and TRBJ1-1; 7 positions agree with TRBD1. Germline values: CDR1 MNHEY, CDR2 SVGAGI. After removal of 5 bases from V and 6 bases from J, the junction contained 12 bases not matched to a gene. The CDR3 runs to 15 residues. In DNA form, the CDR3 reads TGTGCCAGCAGTCTAATGGGACAGTATTACCCTGAAGCTTTCTTT. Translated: CASSLMGQYYPEAFF.

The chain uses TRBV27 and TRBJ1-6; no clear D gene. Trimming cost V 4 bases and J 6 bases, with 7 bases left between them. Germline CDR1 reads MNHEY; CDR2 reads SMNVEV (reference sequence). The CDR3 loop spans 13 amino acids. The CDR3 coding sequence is TGTGCCAGCAGTTATAACAGTAATTCACCCCTCCACTTT. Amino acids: CASSYNSNSPLHF.

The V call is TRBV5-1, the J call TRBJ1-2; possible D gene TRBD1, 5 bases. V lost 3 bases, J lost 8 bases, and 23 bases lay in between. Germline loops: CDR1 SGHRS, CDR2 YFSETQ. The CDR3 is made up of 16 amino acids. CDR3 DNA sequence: TGCGCCAGCAGCTACTCGCCGGGGGAGGTATCCTACGGCTACACCTTC. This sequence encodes CASSYSPGEVSYGYTF.

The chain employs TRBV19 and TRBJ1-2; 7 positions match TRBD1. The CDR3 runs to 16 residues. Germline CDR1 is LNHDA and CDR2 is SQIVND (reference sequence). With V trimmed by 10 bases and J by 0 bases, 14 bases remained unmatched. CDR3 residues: CATTTAPGQPNYGYTF. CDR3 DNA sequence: TGTGCCACCACGACAGCCCCGGGACAGCCTAACTATGGCTACACCTTC.

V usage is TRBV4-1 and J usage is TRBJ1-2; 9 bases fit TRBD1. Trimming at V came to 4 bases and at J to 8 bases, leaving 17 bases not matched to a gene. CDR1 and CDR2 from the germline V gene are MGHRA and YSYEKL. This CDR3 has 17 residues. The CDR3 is CASSLFASDRGVYGYTF. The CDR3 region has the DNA TGCGCCAGCAGCCTCTTCGCCTCGGACAGGGGAGTGTACGGCTACACCTTC.